A selection of T cell receptor beta chains follows, all from one sample in a study of blood T cells in healthy people across ages. Each CDR3 protein is one row after TCRdb ran MiXCR on the 5' RACE reads. The data hold 650,000 to 1,000,000 distinct CDR3 sequences, with around 36% observed a single time. The sequenced material came from blood. The receptors were gathered from a man aged 18 to 29 in good health. CDR3s include the opening cysteine and the closing phenylalanine or tryptophan. Fields, in order: V gene, J gene, clone size, D gene, CDR3 protein, CDR3 DNA. A D gene is named only where the DNA matches it firmly. The size of a clone is reported for some rows only, either as once, few or many, or as a class for expanded clones.

>TRBV4-2|TRBJ1-2|-|-
CASSQDPTPGKDGYTF
TGTGCCAGCAGCCAAGATCCCACGCCAGGGAAGGATGGCTACACCTTC
>TRBV5-1|TRBJ1-1|-|-
CASSAGTVPTEAFF
TGCGCCAGCAGCGCCGGGACGGTCCCGACTGAAGCTTTCTTT
>TRBV6-2/TRBV6-3|TRBJ2-7|few|TRBD1
CASSYSRQGGYEQYF
TGTGCCAGCAGTTACTCGCGACAGGGCGGCTACGAGCAGTACTTC
>TRBV5-1|TRBJ2-1|-|TRBD1
CASSPDRDGSEQFF
TGCGCCAGCAGCCCGGACAGGGACGGTAGTGAGCAGTTCTTC
>TRBV4-3|TRBJ1-2|-|TRBD1
CASSQDQRGLGYTF
TGCGCCAGCAGCCAAGATCAAAGGGGGCTCGGCTACACCTTC
>TRBV25-1|TRBJ1-1|few|-
CASSQGVWATEAFF
TGTGCCAGCAGCCAAGGGGTTTGGGCGACTGAAGCTTTCTTT
>TRBV5-1|TRBJ1-1|few|TRBD1
CASSPGQVGTEAFF
TGCGCCAGCAGCCCCGGACAGGTCGGTACTGAAGCTTTCTTT
>TRBV7-2|TRBJ1-1|-|-
CASSEGGGRDRAFF
TGTGCCAGCTCCGAAGGGGGAGGAAGGGACCGAGCTTTCTTT
>TRBV12-3/TRBV12-4|TRBJ1-5|few|TRBD1
CASSRGTGLQPQHF
TGTGCCAGCAGTAGGGGGACAGGGCTTCAGCCCCAGCATTTT
>TRBV20-1|TRBJ2-3|few|TRBD1
CSARDGQGSGVTDTQYF
TGCAGTGCTAGAGATGGACAGGGGAGCGGGGTTACAGATACGCAGTATTTT
>TRBV29-1|TRBJ2-5|-|TRBD1
CSVEEGTGGLETQYF
TGCAGCGTTGAAGAGGGGACAGGGGGCCTGGAGACCCAGTACTTC
>TRBV6-1|TRBJ1-1|few|TRBD1
CASGQLTGPYENTEAFF
TGTGCCAGCGGGCAACTGACAGGGCCTTATGAGAACACTGAAGCTTTCTTT
>TRBV7-9|TRBJ1-6|-|-
CASSPTSENSPLHF
TGTGCCAGCAGCCCCACCAGCGAGAATTCACCCCTCCACTTT
>TRBV5-1|TRBJ2-1|few|-
CASRVPGPIYNEQFF
TGCGCCAGCAGGGTACCGGGACCGATCTACAATGAGCAGTTCTTC
>TRBV4-3|TRBJ1-5|few|TRBD1
CASSQGVITRGPSNQPQHF
TGCGCCAGCAGCCAGGGGGTTATAACCAGGGGGCCTAGCAATCAGCCCCAGCATTTT
>TRBV15|TRBJ1-2|-|-
CATSRDARGSYGYTF
TGTGCCACCAGCAGAGATGCCCGGGGGAGCTATGGCTACACCTTC
>TRBV12-3/TRBV12-4|TRBJ1-1|few|-
CATISENTEAFF
TGTGCCACCATATCGGAGAACACTGAAGCTTTCTTT
>TRBV7-9|TRBJ1-2|-|TRBD1
CASSPAQGATGYTF
TGTGCCAGCAGCCCGGCGCAGGGGGCTACTGGCTACACCTTC
>TRBV5-1|TRBJ2-7|-|-
CASSTASEAYEQYF
TGCGCCAGCAGCACTGCTAGCGAGGCCTACGAGCAGTACTTC
>TRBV7-2|TRBJ2-1|few|-
CASSSDSFPYNEQFF
TGTGCCAGCAGCTCGGACAGCTTTCCCTACAATGAGCAGTTCTTC
>TRBV7-9|TRBJ2-5|-|TRBD2
CASSASGEETQYF
TGTGCCAGCAGCGCGAGCGGGGAGGAGACCCAGTACTTC
>TRBV10-3|TRBJ2-1|many|-
CAISESAGALSSYNEQFF
TGTGCCATCAGTGAATCGGCGGGGGCCCTGAGCTCCTACAATGAGCAGTTCTTC
>TRBV7-2|TRBJ2-1|few|-
CASSLITWGDEQFF
TGTGCCAGCAGCTTAATAACCTGGGGCGATGAGCAGTTCTTC
>TRBV6-6|TRBJ1-1|-|-
CASSDPMDTEAFF
TGTGCCAGCAGTGACCCAATGGACACTGAAGCTTTCTTT
>TRBV27|TRBJ2-5|-|TRBD1
CASSLARDRQETQYF
TGTGCCAGCAGCTTAGCTCGGGACAGACAAGAGACCCAGTACTTC
>TRBV7-2|TRBJ2-3|-|TRBD2
CASSSTSGGRWDTQYF
TGTGCCAGCAGCTCGACTAGCGGGGGCCGTTGGGATACGCAGTATTTT
>TRBV7-6|TRBJ2-7|-|TRBD2
CASSRTERGGYEQYF
TGTGCCAGCAGCCGAACCGAACGCGGGGGCTACGAGCAGTACTTC
>TRBV28|TRBJ1-6|-|-
CASSLLEDYNSPLHF
TGTGCCAGCAGTTTATTGGAAGATTATAATTCACCCCTCCACTTT
>TRBV18|TRBJ1-1|-|-
CASAPEEGLGAFF
TGTGCCAGCGCACCGGAGGAGGGGTTAGGAGCTTTCTTT
>TRBV6-5|TRBJ2-7|many|TRBD2
CASSYRPSSGGYEQYF
TGTGCCAGCAGTTACCGACCGTCTAGCGGGGGCTACGAGCAGTACTTC
>TRBV29-1|TRBJ2-6|many|TRBD1
CSVDGQAGANVLTF
TGCAGCGTTGATGGACAGGCTGGGGCCAACGTCCTGACTTTC
>TRBV2|TRBJ2-7|few|-
CASSDRGIYEQYF
TGTGCCAGCAGTGACAGGGGCATCTACGAGCAGTACTTC
>TRBV12-3/TRBV12-4|TRBJ2-7|many|-
CASSLHKIYEQYF
TGTGCCAGCAGTTTGCATAAGATCTACGAGCAGTACTTC
>TRBV12-3/TRBV12-4|TRBJ1-1|few|TRBD1
CASRTTGLDTEAFF
TGTGCCAGCAGAACGACAGGGTTGGACACTGAAGCTTTCTTT
>TRBV5-4|TRBJ2-3|-|-
CASSLDLWGSGTDTQYF
TGTGCCAGCAGCTTGGACTTATGGGGGAGCGGCACAGATACGCAGTATTTT
>TRBV3-1|TRBJ2-3|-|-
CASSQEGVPDTQYF
TGTGCCAGCAGCCAAGAGGGTGTTCCAGATACGCAGTATTTT
>TRBV2|TRBJ1-1|-|TRBD1
CAASTGLNTEAFF
TGTGCCGCCTCGACAGGGTTAAACACTGAAGCTTTCTTT
>TRBV10-3|TRBJ2-5|-|-
CAISEGYLTRRQETQYF
TGTGCCATCAGTGAAGGGTACCTCACAAGGCGACAAGAGACCCAGTACTTC
>TRBV7-2|TRBJ2-4|once|-
CASSLAWIQYF
TGTGCCAGCAGCTTAGCGTGGATTCAGTACTTC
>TRBV20-1|TRBJ2-3|many|-
CSARDIRGTDTQYF
TGCAGTGCTAGAGATATCAGGGGCACAGATACGCAGTATTTT
>TRBV24-1|TRBJ2-5|-|TRBD2
CATSGLRAGIQETQYF
TGTGCCACCAGTGGTTTGCGAGCGGGGATTCAAGAGACCCAGTACTTC
>TRBV6-2/TRBV6-3|TRBJ1-1|few|-
CASETAYEAFF
TGTGCCAGCGAGACAGCTTATGAAGCTTTCTTT
>TRBV6-5|TRBJ2-3|few|-
CASSYVIGADTQYF
TGTGCCAGCAGTTACGTAATTGGGGCAGATACGCAGTATTTT
>TRBV6-5|TRBJ1-2|-|-
CASSLDLRMVGYTF
TGTGCCAGCAGTTTGGACCTTCGGATGGTTGGCTACACCTTC
>TRBV7-2|TRBJ2-6|once|-
CASSLTGIGANVLTF
TGTGCCAGCAGCTTAACGGGAATTGGGGCCAACGTCCTGACTTTC
>TRBV19|TRBJ1-5|few|-
CASSIRRVEQHQPQHF
TGTGCCAGTAGCATAAGAAGGGTGGAGCAGCATCAGCCCCAGCATTTT
>TRBV20-1|TRBJ1-2|-|-
CTTTEGLDGYTF
TGCACCACGACGGAGGGGTTGGATGGCTACACCTTC
>TRBV15|TRBJ1-2|once|TRBD1
CATSSGQALWNGYTF
TGTGCCACCAGCAGCGGACAGGCTTTATGGAATGGCTACACCTTC
>TRBV20-1|TRBJ2-1|few|TRBD2
CSASWASGPYNEQFF
TGCAGTGCTAGTTGGGCTAGCGGGCCTTACAATGAGCAGTTCTTC
>TRBV24-1|TRBJ2-1|few|-
CATSVNGGLSSYNEQFF
TGTGCCACCAGTGTGAACGGGGGCCTTAGCTCCTACAATGAGCAGTTCTTC
>TRBV28|TRBJ2-2|-|-
CASTQGGADTGELFF
TGTGCCAGCACCCAGGGGGGGGCTGACACCGGGGAGCTGTTTTTT
>TRBV10-3|TRBJ2-3|few|TRBD2
CAISGPSGETDTQYF
TGTGCCATCAGTGGTCCTAGCGGGGAGACAGATACGCAGTATTTT
>TRBV7-9|TRBJ2-1|few|-
CASLNRANEQFF
TGTGCCAGCCTTAACCGAGCCAATGAGCAGTTCTTC
>TRBV6-5|TRBJ1-4|few|-
CASSYSKGSNEKLFF
TGTGCCAGCAGTTACTCGAAGGGGAGTAATGAAAAACTGTTTTTT
>TRBV7-9|TRBJ2-3|-|-
CASRQILLADTQYF
TGTGCCAGCCGCCAGATCCTCTTGGCAGATACGCAGTATTTT
>TRBV27|TRBJ2-2|-|-
CAGSFLSENTGELFF
TGTGCCGGCAGTTTTCTATCTGAGAACACCGGGGAGCTGTTTTTT
>TRBV4-2|TRBJ2-3|few|-
CASSQDTGVSTDTQYF
TGTGCCAGCAGCCAAGATACGGGGGTGAGCACAGATACGCAGTATTTT